The 8 T cell receptor beta chains below were found in one sample sequenced in a study of cytomegalovirus exposure and HLA in healthy donors. The protocol was immunoSEQ multiplex PCR, while the TCRdb copy is restricted to in-frame clones and leaves out a portion. This sample has roughly 100,000 clones, with 70% to 90% found just once. Sequences were obtained from PBMCs. These receptors came from a woman between 18 and 30 years old in good health and CMV-seropositive.

V and J are TRBV6-1 and TRBJ2-3, with TRBD1 matching over 8 bases. The germline CDR1 and CDR2 sequences are MNHNS and SASEGT. The CDR3 is made up of 14 amino acids. V was clipped by 8 bases and J by 4 bases; unmatched bases: 8. The CDR3 is CASLAGGMADTQYF. The CDR3 DNA is TGTGCCAGCTTGGCAGGGGGCATGGCAGATACGCAGTATTTT.

There are a few counts of this clone. The V gene is TRBV30, the J gene TRBJ2-5, with 10 nucleotides matching TRBD2. Germline CDR1 GTSNPN, CDR2 SVGIG (reference sequence). The V segment lost 4 bases and the J segment 4 bases; nucleotides outside the gene matches: 6. The CDR3 is 14 residues long. In DNA, the CDR3 is TGTGCCTGGAAACCTAGCGGGAGTCCAGAGACCCAGTACTTC. This sequence encodes CAWKPSGSPETQYF.

This sequence joins TRBV11-3 and TRBJ1-3; D call uncertain. The V gene lost 0 bases and the J gene lost 5 bases, with 8 bases spanning the gap. This CDR3 is built from 14 residues. CDR1 is SGHNT, CDR2 YENEEA, per germline. The CDR3 region is CASSLDRVRNTIYF. In nucleotides, the CDR3 is TGTGCCAGCAGCTTAGATCGGGTCAGAAACACCATATATTTT.

This sequence joins TRBV28 and TRBJ2-5; 7 bases agree with TRBD1. J was trimmed by 0 bases and V by 5 bases; bases with no gene match: 9. The CDR3 runs 16 residues. Germline lookup yields CDR1 MDHEN and CDR2 SYDVKM. DNA of the CDR3: TGTGCCAGCAGTAGAAAAACCGGGACAGACCAAGAGACCCAGTACTTC. Its translation is CASSRKTGTDQETQYF.

The V gene is TRBV6-1, the J gene TRBJ2-3, with D possibly TRBD2 on 6 matching bases. CDR1 is MNHNS, CDR2 SASEGT, per germline. V was trimmed by 6 bases and J by 3 bases, leaving 13 bases between them. The CDR3 contains 14 residues. CDR3 region: CASRREGRTDTQYF. CDR3 bases: TGTGCCAGCAGGCGAGAGGGGAGGACAGATACGCAGTATTTT.

CDR3 residues: CASSQEGRAKNIQYF. CDR3 sequence (DNA): TGCGCCAGCAGCCAAGAAGGGAGAGCCAAAAACATTCAGTACTTC. The chain combines TRBV4-1 with TRBJ2-4; possibly TRBD2 for D (5 bases). Trimming removed 0 bases from V and 0 bases from J, with 6 bases in between. CDR1 is MGHRA, CDR2 YSYEKL, per germline. The length of the CDR3 is 15 residues.

This chain links TRBV7-6 with TRBJ1-4; D gene ambiguous. CDR3 size: 16 residues. V was trimmed by 1 base and J by 2 bases, leaving 11 bases between them. Germline CDR1 is SGHVS and CDR2 is FNYEAQ. The CDR3 protein is CASSLGARVTNEKLFF. CDR3 coding DNA: TGTGCCAGCAGCTTAGGGGCAAGAGTGACTAATGAAAAACTGTTTTTT.

This chain joins TRBV11-3 and TRBJ2-2, with D possibly matching TRBD1 (6 bases). This CDR3 comprises 15 residues. Trimming stripped 5 bases from V and 9 bases from J, with 19 bases between. Per germline, CDR1 SGHNT and CDR2 YENEEA. The chain's CDR3 is CASSPRSGEMRELFF. The CDR3 DNA follows: TGTGCCAGCAGCCCACGATCAGGGGAAATGAGGGAGCTGTTTTTT. Combining the CDR3 with reference TRBV11-3 and TRBJ2-2 gives the whole variable domain EAGVVQSPRYKIIEKKQPVAFWCNPISGHNTLYWYLQNLGQGPELLIRYENEEAVDDSQLPKDRFSAERLKGVDSTLKIQPAELGDSAVYLCASSPRSGEMRELFFGEGSRLTVL.